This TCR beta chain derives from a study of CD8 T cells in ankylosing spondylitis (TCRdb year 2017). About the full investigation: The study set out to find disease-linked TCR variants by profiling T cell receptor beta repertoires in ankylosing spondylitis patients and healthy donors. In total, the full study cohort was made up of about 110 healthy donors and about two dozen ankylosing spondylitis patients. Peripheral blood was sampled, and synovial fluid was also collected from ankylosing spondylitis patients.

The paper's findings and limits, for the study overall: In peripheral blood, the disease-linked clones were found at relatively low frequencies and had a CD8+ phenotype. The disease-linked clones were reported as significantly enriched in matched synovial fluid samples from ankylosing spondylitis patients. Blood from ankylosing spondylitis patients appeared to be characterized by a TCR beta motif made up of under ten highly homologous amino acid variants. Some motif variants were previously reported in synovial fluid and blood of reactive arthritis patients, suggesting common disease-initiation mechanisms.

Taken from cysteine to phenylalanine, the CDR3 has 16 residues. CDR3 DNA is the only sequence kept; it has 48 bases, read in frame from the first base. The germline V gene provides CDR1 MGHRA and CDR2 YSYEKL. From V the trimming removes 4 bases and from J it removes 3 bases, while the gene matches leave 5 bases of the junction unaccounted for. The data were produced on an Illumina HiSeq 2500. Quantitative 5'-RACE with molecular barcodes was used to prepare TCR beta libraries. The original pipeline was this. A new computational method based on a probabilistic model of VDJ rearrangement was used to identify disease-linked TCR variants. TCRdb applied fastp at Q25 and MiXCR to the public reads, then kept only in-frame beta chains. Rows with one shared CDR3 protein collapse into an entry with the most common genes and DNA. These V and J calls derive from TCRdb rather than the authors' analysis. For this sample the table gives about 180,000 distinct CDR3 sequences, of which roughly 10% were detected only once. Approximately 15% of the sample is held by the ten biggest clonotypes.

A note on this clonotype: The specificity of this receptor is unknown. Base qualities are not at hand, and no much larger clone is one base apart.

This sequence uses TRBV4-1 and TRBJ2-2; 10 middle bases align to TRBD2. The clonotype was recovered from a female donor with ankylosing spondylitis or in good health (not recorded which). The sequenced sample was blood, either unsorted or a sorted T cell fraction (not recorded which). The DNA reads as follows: TGCGCCAGCAGCCCTTCTAGCGGGAGCGACACCGGGGAGCTGTTTTTT. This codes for CASSPSSGSDTGELFF.